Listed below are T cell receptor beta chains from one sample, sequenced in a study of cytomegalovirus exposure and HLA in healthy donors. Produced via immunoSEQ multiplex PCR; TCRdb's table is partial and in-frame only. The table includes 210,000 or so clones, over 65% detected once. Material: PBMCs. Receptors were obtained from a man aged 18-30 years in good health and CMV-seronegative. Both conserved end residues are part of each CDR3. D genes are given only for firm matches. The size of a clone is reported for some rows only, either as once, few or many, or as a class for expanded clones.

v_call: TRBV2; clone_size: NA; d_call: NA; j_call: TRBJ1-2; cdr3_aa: CARVPPGGTYGYTF; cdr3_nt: TGTGCCAGGGTCCCGCCGGGGGGCACCTATGGCTACACCTTC
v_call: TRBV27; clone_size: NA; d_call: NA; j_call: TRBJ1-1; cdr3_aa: CASSLISGNTEAFF; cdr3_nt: TGTGCCAGCAGCCTAATATCGGGGAACACTGAAGCTTTCTTT
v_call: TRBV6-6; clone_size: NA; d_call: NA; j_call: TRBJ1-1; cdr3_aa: CASSYSGGTEAFF; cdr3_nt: TGTGCCAGCAGTTACTCGGGGGGCACTGAAGCTTTCTTT
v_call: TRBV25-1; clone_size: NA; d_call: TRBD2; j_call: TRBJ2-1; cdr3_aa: CASSKSGTSGIHNEQFF; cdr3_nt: TGTGCCAGCAGTAAATCCGGGACTAGCGGGATCCACAATGAGCAGTTCTTC
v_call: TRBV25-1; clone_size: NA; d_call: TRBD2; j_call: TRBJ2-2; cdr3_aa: CASSPTSVNTGELFF; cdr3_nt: TGTGCCAGCAGCCCCACTAGCGTGAACACCGGGGAGCTGTTTTTT
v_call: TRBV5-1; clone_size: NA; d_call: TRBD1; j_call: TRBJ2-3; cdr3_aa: CASSLSGTGGDTQYF; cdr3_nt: TGCGCCAGCAGCTTATCCGGGACAGGGGGAGATACGCAGTATTTT
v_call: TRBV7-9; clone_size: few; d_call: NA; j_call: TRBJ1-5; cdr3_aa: CASSQGRVAGQPQHF; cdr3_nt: TGTGCCAGCAGCCAAGGCAGGGTTGCTGGTCAGCCCCAGCATTTT
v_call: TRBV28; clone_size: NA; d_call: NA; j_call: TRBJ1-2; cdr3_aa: CASSGRGLGNYGYTF; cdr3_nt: TGTGCCAGCAGTGGGCGGGGGTTGGGGAACTATGGCTACACCTTC
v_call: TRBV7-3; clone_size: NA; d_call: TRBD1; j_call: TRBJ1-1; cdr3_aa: CASSGTGVLAFF; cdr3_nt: TGTGCCAGCAGCGGAACAGGGGTTTTAGCTTTCTTT
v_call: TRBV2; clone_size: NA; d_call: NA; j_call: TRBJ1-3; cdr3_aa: CASSEARSTAGNTIYF; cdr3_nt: TGTGCCAGCAGTGAAGCTAGGTCGACAGCCGGAAACACCATATATTTT
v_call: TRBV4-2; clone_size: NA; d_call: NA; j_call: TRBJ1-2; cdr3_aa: CASSQVNRESYGYTF; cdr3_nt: TGTGCCAGCAGCCAAGTTAACAGGGAGAGCTATGGCTACACCTTC
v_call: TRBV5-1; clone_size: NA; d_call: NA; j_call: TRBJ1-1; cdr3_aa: CASSAQGPDTEAFF; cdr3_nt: TGCGCCAGCAGCGCCCAGGGGCCTGACACTGAAGCTTTCTTT
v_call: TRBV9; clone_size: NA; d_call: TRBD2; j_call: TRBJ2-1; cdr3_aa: CASSVTSGSAYEQFF; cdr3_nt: TGTGCCAGCAGCGTAACTAGCGGGAGTGCGTATGAGCAGTTCTTC
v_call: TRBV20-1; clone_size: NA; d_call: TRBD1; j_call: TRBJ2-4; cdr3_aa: CSAWDRQGPHF; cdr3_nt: TGCAGTGCTTGGGACAGACAAGGCCCGCACTTC
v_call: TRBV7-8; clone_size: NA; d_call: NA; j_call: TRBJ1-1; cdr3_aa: CASSSQGLLNTEAFF; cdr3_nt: TGTGCCAGCAGCTCCCAGGGGCTACTAAACACTGAAGCTTTCTTT
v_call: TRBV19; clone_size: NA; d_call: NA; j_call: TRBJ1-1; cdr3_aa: CASTHPVGDWAFF; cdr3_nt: TGTGCCAGTACTCACCCTGTTGGGGACTGGGCTTTCTTT
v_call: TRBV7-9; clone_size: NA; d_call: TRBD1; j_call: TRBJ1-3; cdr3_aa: CASSLQGVGNTIYF; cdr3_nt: TGTGCCAGCAGCCTCCAGGGGGTTGGAAACACCATATATTTT
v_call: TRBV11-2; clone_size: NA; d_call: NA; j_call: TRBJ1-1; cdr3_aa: CASSLGGTLNTEAFF; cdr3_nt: TGTGCCAGCAGCTTAGGTGGCACCTTGAACACTGAAGCTTTCTTT
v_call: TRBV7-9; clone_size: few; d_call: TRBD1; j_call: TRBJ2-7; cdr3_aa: CASSPTTGTGAPYEQYF; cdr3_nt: TGTGCCAGCAGCCCAACGACCGGGACAGGTGCGCCCTACGAGCAGTACTTC
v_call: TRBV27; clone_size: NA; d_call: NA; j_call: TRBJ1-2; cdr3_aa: CASSFKPGNYGYTF; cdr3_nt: TGTGCCAGCAGTTTTAAACCGGGGAACTATGGCTACACCTTC
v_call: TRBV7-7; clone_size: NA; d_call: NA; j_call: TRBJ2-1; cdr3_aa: CASSSIAGDEQFF; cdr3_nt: TGTGCTAGCAGCTCAATCGCCGGGGATGAGCAGTTCTTC
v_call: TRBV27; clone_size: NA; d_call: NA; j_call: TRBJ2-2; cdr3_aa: CASSLGGGELFF; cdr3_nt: TGTGCCAGCAGTTTGGGCGGGGGGGAGCTGTTTTTT
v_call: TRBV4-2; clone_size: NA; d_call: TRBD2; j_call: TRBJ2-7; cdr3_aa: CASSQDNRGLGREYF; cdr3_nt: TGTGCCAGCAGCCAAGATAATCGGGGACTAGGAAGAGAGTACTTC
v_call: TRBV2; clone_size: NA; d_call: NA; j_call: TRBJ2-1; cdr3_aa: CASSGFYSYNEQFF; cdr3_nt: TGTGCCAGCAGCGGGTTCTACTCCTACAATGAGCAGTTCTTC
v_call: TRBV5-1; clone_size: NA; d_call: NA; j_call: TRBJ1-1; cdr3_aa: CASSLVQDGTEAFF; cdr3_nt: TGCGCCAGCAGCTTGGTACAGGACGGCACTGAAGCTTTCTTT
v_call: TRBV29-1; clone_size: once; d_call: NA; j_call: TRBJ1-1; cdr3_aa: CSVVREWQVEAFF; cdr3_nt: TGCAGCGTTGTGAGGGAATGGCAAGTTGAAGCTTTCTTT
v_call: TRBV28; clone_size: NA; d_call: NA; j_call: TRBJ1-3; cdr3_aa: CASSLGVGGGNTIYF; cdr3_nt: TGTGCCAGCAGTTTAGGAGTGGGTGGGGGAAACACCATATATTTT
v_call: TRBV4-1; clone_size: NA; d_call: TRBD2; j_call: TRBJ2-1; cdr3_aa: CASSQDLTSGRYNEQFF; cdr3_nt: TGCGCCAGCAGCCAAGATCTTACTAGCGGACGCTACAATGAGCAGTTCTTC
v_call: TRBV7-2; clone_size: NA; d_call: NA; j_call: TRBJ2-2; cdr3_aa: CASSLTGELFF; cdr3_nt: TGTGCCAGCAGCCTCACCGGGGAGCTGTTTTTT
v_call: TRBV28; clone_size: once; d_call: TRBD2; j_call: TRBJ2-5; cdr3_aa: CASSLWTSGSRRETQYF; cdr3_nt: TGTGCCAGCAGTTTATGGACTAGCGGGAGTAGGAGAGAGACCCAGTACTTC
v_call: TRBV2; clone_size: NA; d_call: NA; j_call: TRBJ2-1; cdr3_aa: CASRPRYNEQFF; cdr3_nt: TGTGCCAGCAGGCCCAGGTACAATGAGCAGTTCTTC
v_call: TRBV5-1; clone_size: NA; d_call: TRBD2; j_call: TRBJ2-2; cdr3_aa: CASSSNPGLAISGELFF; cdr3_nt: TGCGCCAGCAGCTCTAATCCGGGACTAGCAATCTCCGGGGAGCTGTTTTTT
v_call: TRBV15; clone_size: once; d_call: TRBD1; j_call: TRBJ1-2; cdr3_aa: CATSRATGTLASYTF; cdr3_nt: TGTGCCACCAGCAGAGCGACAGGGACGCTCGCGAGCTACACCTTC
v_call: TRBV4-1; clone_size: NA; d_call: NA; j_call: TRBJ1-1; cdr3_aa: CASSLRPGVNTEAFF; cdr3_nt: TGCGCCAGCAGCCTTAGGCCGGGGGTAAACACTGAAGCTTTCTTT
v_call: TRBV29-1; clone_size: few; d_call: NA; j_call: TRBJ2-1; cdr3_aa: CRAAGQTHNEQFF; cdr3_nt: TGCAGGGCCGCGGGACAGACCCACAATGAGCAGTTCTTC
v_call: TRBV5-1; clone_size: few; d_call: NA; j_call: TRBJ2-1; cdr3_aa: CASSLGVVGNEQFF; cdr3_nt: TGCGCCAGCAGCTTGGGAGTAGTCGGGAATGAGCAGTTCTTC
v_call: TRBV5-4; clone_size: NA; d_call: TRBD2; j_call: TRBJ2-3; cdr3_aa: CASSSTSGSDTQYF; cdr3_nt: TGTGCCAGCAGCTCGACTAGCGGGAGTGATACGCAGTATTTT
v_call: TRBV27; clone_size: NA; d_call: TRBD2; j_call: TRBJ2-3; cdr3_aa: CASSLWAGALADTQYF; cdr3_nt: TGTGCCAGCAGTTTATGGGCGGGAGCTTTGGCAGATACGCAGTATTTT
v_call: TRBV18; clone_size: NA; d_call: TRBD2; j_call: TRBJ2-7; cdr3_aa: CASSPPGLAYEQYF; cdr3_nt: TGTGCCAGCTCACCACCAGGACTAGCCTACGAGCAGTACTTC